One sample yielded the 5 T cell receptor delta chains listed below, sequenced in a study of γδ T cells in repeated Plasmodium falciparum infection. TCRdb called clones from the multiplex PCR reads again using CATT. In the table there are 50,000 or so delta-chain clones, less than 2% of which are singletons. Vgamma9/Vdelta2+ and Vdelta2-negative gammadelta T cells were flow-sorted from PBMC for bulk sequencing. The sequenced material came from gamma-delta T cells from blood. The receptor source for this set is a pool of human donors (malaria-infected and uninfected, not separated).

This clone was seen repeatedly, ten times or more. TCRdb pairs this DNA with a much larger clone's protein that differs at residue 9, likely a read error; the protein shown was translated from the DNA. This chain joins TRDV1 and TRDJ1; 13 positions match TRDD3. CDR1 is TSWWSYY, CDR2 QGS, per germline. The CDR3 is 22 amino acids. The J segment lost 2 bases and the V segment lost 3 bases, leaving 21 bases of the junction unmatched. The CDR3 DNA follows: TGTGCTCTTGGGGACCTTATCCTTCGACTTCTACTGGGGGATACGGGGACCGATAAACTCATCTTT. This codes for CALGDLILRLLLGDTGTDKLIF.

This clone was seen repeatedly, ten times or more. This CDR3 is also generated by other DNA sequences in the sample. The V and J genes are TRDV1 and TRDJ1; D is undetermined. Germline CDR1 and CDR2: TSWWSYY and QGS. The V end was cut by 3 bases, the J end by 0 bases, with 14 bases between. The length of the CDR3 is 16 residues. The CDR3 nucleotides read TGTGCTCTTGGGGACACCTCGGGACGATACACCGATAAACTCATCTTT. It yields the protein CALGDTSGRYTDKLIF.

This clone came up a few times. The mismatch at residue 10 between this DNA's translation and the TCRdb protein of a much larger clone likely reflects a read error; the protein shown is translated from the DNA. The V gene is TRDV2, the J gene TRDJ1, with 9 bases aligning to TRDD3. TCRdb leaves out the J gene; it was filled in here by matching the DNA to germline. Germline CDR1 GEAIGNYY, CDR2 EKD. CDR3 length: 16 residues. The J segment lost 1 base and the V segment lost 8 bases, leaving 13 bases of the junction unmatched. CDR3 sequence reads: CASRRTGGLSTDKLIF. The DNA for the CDR3 is TGTGCCTCCAGGAGAACTGGGGGACTGTCCACCGATAAACTCATCTTT.

This clone was seen many times. The TCRdb record carries a much larger clone's protein, which differs from this DNA's translation at residue 3; a read error is the likely cause, and the protein listed here is the DNA translation. This chain uses TRDV1 with TRDJ1; perhaps TRDD2 as D (5 bases). Germline V gene lookup returns CDR1 TSWWSYY and CDR2 QGS. This CDR3 has 18 amino acids. The DNA for the CDR3 is TGTGCTATTGGGAAGCCCATTCCTCCGCGGGTGCCTCTCGATAAACTCATCTTT. Translated, it gives CAIGKPIPPRVPLDKLIF.

There are many counts of this clone. TCRdb records a much larger clone's protein for this DNA, with a difference at residue 17 that likely arises from a read error; the protein given is the translation of the DNA. The chain has TRDV1 and TRDJ1, with D possibly being TRDD3 (8 bases). CDR1 and CDR2 from the germline V gene are TSWWSYY and QGS. Trimming cost V 5 bases and J 2 bases, with 36 bases left between them. The CDR3 contains 22 residues. The CDR3 bases are TGTGCTCTTGGGTCTCTGATTCCTTCCTCCCTAAACTGGGGGTCTCCTACCGATAAACTCATCTTT. Its translation: CALGSLIPSSLNWGSPTDKLIF.